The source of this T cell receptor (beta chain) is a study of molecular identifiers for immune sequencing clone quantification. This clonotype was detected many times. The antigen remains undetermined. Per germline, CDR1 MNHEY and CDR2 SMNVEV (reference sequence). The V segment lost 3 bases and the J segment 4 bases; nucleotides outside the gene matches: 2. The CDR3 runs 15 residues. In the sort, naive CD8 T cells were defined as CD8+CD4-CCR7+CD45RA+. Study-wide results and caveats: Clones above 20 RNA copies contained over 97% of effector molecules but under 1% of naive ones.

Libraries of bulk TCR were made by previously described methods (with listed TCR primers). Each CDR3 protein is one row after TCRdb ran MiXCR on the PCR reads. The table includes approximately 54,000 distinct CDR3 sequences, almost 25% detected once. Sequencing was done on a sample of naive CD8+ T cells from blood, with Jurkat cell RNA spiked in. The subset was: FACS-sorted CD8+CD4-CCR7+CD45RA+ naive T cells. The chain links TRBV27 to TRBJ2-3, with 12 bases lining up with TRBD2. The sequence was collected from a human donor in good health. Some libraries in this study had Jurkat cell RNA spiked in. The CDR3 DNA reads TGTGCCAGCAGTTTCCTAGCGGGAGGGTCAGATACGCAGTATTTT. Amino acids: CASSFLAGGSDTQYF.